This T cell receptor beta chain was found in a study of blood T cell repertoires in COVID-19. Measured with immunoSEQ multiplex PCR; TCRdb has only the in-frame clones, and not every one. The sample has some 360,000 clones; around 87% are singletons. Germline lookup yields CDR1 SGHNT and CDR2 YENEEA. The CDR3 contains 13 residues. V was shortened by 9 bases and J by 1 base, with 11 bases between the two germline ends. The clonotype comes from an older woman with COVID-19, enrolled during active disease. Sequenced sample: peripheral blood. The chain uses TRBV11-3 and TRBJ2-3; perhaps TRBD2 as D (7 bases). CDR3 bases: TGTGCCAGTGGGCGGGGGCGCACAGATACGCAGTATTTT. Protein product: CASGRGRTDTQYF.